The TCR beta chain described here comes from a study of T-cell reconstitution after alpha-beta-depleted transplantation in children. The CDR3 length is 15 residues. The ends were cut back, 5 bases at V and 6 bases at J, with 20 bases in the middle. This clonotype was found many times. Its antigen is unidentified. Study-wide points: Several hundred expanded graft clones reportedly were the source of alpha-beta T cells about two months after transplant. After one year, T-cell counts and TCRbeta diversity mostly came from new T cells. The origin of high day-60 TCRbeta diversity in some patients lay in surviving recipient T cells and thymic progenitors.

A TCRbeta library incorporating unique molecular identifiers was prepared. TCRdb recomputed calls from the PCR reads with MiXCR, one row per CDR3 protein. There are 440,000 or so distinct CDR3 sequences in the sample; 43% occur only once, and around a quarter lies in the top ten. The chain joins TRBV12-3 or TRBV12-4 to TRBJ2-7; a weak D match, TRBD2 (6 bases). The source is a girl aged 2 to 10 with aplastic anemia, due to receive a stem cell transplant. The sample here was PBMCs, taken before TCRalphabeta/CD19-depleted stem cell transplant. The DNA of the CDR3 is TGTGCCAGCAGTCCCTTCGCGGGAAAGGGCGGCGAGCAGTACTTC. Translating it yields CASSPFAGKGGEQYF.